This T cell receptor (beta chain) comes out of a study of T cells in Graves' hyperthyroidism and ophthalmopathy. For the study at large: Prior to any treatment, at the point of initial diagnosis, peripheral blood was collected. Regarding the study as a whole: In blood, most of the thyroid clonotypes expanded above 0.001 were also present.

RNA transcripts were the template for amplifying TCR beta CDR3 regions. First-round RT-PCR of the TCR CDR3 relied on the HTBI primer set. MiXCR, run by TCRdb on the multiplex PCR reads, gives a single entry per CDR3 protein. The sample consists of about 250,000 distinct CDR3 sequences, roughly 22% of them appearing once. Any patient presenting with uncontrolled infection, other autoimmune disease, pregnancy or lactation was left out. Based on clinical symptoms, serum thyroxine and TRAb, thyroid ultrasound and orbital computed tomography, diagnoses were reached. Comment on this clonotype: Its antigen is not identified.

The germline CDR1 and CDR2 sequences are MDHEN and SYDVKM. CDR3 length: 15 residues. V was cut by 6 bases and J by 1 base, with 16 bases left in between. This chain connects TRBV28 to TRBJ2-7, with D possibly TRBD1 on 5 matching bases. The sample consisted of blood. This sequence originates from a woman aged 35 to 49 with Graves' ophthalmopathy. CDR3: CASRPTARESYEQYF. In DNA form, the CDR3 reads TGTGCCAGCAGACCAACAGCCAGGGAATCCTACGAGCAGTACTTC.